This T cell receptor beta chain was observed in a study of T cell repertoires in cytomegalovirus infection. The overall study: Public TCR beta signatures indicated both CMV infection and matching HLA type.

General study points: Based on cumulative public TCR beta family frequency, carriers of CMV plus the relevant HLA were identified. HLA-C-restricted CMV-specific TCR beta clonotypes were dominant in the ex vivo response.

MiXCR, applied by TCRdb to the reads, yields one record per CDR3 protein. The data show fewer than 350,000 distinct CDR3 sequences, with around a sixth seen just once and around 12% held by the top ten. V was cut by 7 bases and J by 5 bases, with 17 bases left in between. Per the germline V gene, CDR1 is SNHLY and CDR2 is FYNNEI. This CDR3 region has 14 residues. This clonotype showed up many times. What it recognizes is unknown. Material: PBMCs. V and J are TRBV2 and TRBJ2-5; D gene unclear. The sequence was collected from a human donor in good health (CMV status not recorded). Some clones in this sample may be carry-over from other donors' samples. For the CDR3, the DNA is TGTGCCAGCAACCCGGACGTACCGGCGGAGACCCAGTACTTC. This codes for CASNPDVPAETQYF.